This TCR beta chain was identified in a study of T cells in narcolepsy. Here immunoSEQ multiplex PCR was the method, and the copy in TCRdb shows in-frame clones only, minus some. This sample carries over 25,000 clones, about 80% of them seen once, and the ten largest clones take 3.4%. With respect to this clone: The antigen is undetermined.

Looked up from germline, CDR1 is SGHTA and CDR2 is FQGNSA. J was trimmed by 5 bases and V by 1 base; bases with no gene match: 3. The CDR3 is 16 residues long. Study outcomes and limitations: Autoreactive clone sequences were missing from some blood memory CD4+ repertoires. Autoreactive clonotypes reportedly recurred in blood of same and different patients, not controls. Autoreactive HCRT-specific and TRIB2-specific clonotypes were marked in same-patient CSF-versus-blood CD4+ comparisons.

The sequencing input was CD45RA- memory CD4+ T cells from PBMCs. The chain recombines TRBV7-2 with TRBJ2-2; 11 nucleotides agree with TRBD2. This TCR was recovered from a human donor with narcolepsy. The CDR3 loop reads CASSLVAGGRTGELFF. CDR3 DNA sequence: TGTGCCAGCAGCTTAGTAGCGGGGGGGCGTACCGGGGAGCTGTTTTTT.